What follows describes a single T cell receptor beta chain. Its antigen is currently unknown. The data are from a study of cytomegalovirus exposure and HLA in healthy donors. Study-wide results and caveats: A list of about 180 TCR beta chains associated with cytomegalovirus was given. In a later analysis, TCR beta V- and J-gene trimming was associated with a missense DCLRE1C variant.

The donors, nominally healthy at sampling, likely had unrecorded immune exposures. The PCR contained 60 Vbeta and 13 Jbeta primers. Generated by immunoSEQ multiplex PCR, the TCRdb table keeps only in-frame clones and is missing some. The sample consists of 150,000 to 250,000 clones, less than 85% of them appearing once. The sequence derives from a girl between 10 and 17 years old in good health and CMV-seropositive. The source material was PBMCs.

CDR3 nucleotides: TGCGCCAGCAGCTCTGGACTAGCGGGGGGGCCAAAATCCGAGCAGTACTTC. It specifies CASSSGLAGGPKSEQYF. The V and J genes are TRBV5-1 and TRBJ2-7; 15 nucleotides line up with TRBD2. Trimming took 3 bases from V and 6 from J; bases not matched to a gene: 10. Germline V CDR1 and CDR2: SGHRS, YFSETQ. This CDR3 is built from 17 residues.